The source of this TCR beta chain is a study of cytomegalovirus exposure and HLA in healthy donors. About this clone itself: Its antigen remains unknown.

Whole-study findings and limits: Evidence from a later analysis indicated that most CMV-associated TCR beta chains looked HLA-restricted. Sequencing depth roughly uniform across donors was assumed in presence/absence analyses. In vitro data verified a few CMV-associated chains as specific for CMV antigens.

CDR1 is SGHAT, CDR2 FQNNGV, per germline. The CDR3 sequence is 13 residues long. V shed 5 bases, J shed 4 bases, and the junction held 4 bases outside the gene matches. The primer mix had 60 Vbeta and 13 Jbeta primers. In the authors' methods: Later analysis identified around 85 million unique TCR beta chains, 9 million to 12 million shared. The table came from immunoSEQ multiplex PCR; TCRdb's copy has only in-frame clones and leaves some out. V and J calls plus clone size are reproduced from that table; the DNA served to infer D and trimming. The sample totals more than 200,000 clones. The chain joins TRBV11-2 to TRBJ1-2, with 7 bases aligning to TRBD1. Sequenced sample: PBMCs. This clonotype was obtained from a woman under 40 in good health and CMV-seropositive. CDR3: CASSPDRSYGYTF. In DNA, the CDR3 is TGTGCCAGCAGCCCGGACAGGTCCTATGGCTACACCTTC.